Given below is one TCR beta chain in context. This clone was detected a few times. Its antigen has not been determined. A single base is all that separates this from a far larger clone, so a read error is likely. The data stem from a study of cytomegalovirus exposure and HLA in healthy donors (dated by TCRdb to 2015 to 2018). For context, the study as a whole: According to an earlier analysis of around 600 of the donors, about 190 million T cells yielded 100 million or so unique TCR beta sequences and around 280 Gb of sequence data. An early release that covered fewer than 800 HLA-typed donors contained about 300 gigabases of sequencing data and about 93 million unique TCR sequences. Of the roughly 410 genotyped donors, 81% were placed in the genetic ancestry cluster associated with self-reported Caucasian donors. The study was designed to test whether signatures of past pathogen exposure could be identified by cataloging public T cell receptors. The T cell repertoires of around 670 subjects were profiled by immunosequencing and related to cytomegalovirus serostatus. In addition to the first cohort of approximately 650 subjects, a separate validation cohort of 120 different subjects was used. To predict cytomegalovirus infection status, the study combined high-throughput TCR immunosequencing, statistical association of individual TCRs with disease status, and machine learning. A later analysis re-examined previously published TCR beta repertoires from more than 550 donors and added high-resolution HLA genotyping to investigate patterns of TCR occurrence. Rather than drawing on any new phenotypic data, the later analysis identified candidate immune exposures from TCR beta sequences and the way those sequences occurred across donors. An earlier analysis of about 600 of the donors used high-throughput TCR beta sequencing to judge whether each TCR beta V gene segment behaved as functional or pseudogenic. Alongside the repertoire data, information on donor age, sex, ethnicity and CMV serostatus was compiled. Genome-wide SNP genotypes for about 65% of the roughly 670 donors were used in a later genetic analysis, which treated that subset as a discovery cohort. All discovery cohort repertoires had been generated on a single sequencing platform. HLA typing covered class I and class II loci at four-digit resolution. Typing coverage differed by locus: A, B, C, DRB1 and DQB1 were typed in roughly 629-630 donors, DQA1 in 522, DPA1 in roughly 590, and DPB1 in about 450. Five DR-DQ haplotypes were treated as single units for association and clustering because of strong linkage in the cohort. Among about 410 genotyped donors of the cohort, an average of about 240,000 unique TCR beta nucleotide sequences was sequenced per donor, of which about 18% were non-productive.

Trimmed from V: 4 bases; trimmed from J: 4 bases; junction bases lacking a gene match: 14. From a lookup of the germline V gene, CDR1 and CDR2 are SGDLS and YYNGEE. The CDR3 sequence holds 17 residues, the cysteine and phenylalanine included. CDR3 DNA is the only sequence kept; it has 51 bases, read in frame from the first base. Libraries were prepared through the immunoSEQ multiplex PCR assay. A mixture of 60 forward primers for TCR Vbeta segments and 13 reverse primers for TCR Jbeta segments was used in the multiplex PCR. The CDR3 region of rearranged TCR beta genes was amplified from genomic DNA by a multiplex PCR assay. The amplified TCR beta libraries were sequenced on the Illumina HiSeq System as 87-base-pair reads. The published analysis was carried out like this. A later analysis tallied about 77 million unique TCR beta chains across the 600 to 700 repertoires, and some 12 million of those chains were shared by two or more donors. A nearest-neighbor algorithm error-corrected the raw reads and collapsed the reads into unique sequences, merging closely related sequences to remove PCR and sequencing errors. CDR3 sequences were aligned to IMGT reference sequences to assign V, D and J gene segments. Each retained sequence needed at least a six-nucleotide match to both a V gene segment and a J gene segment. Rearrangements were called productive when the CDR3 lacked stop codons and stayed in frame with V and J; all others were non-productive. Following IMGT convention, CDR3 was defined as the stretch from the second conserved V-encoded cysteine up to the conserved J-encoded phenylalanine. The earlier analysis of fewer than 700 of the donors excluded sequences that lacked an unambiguous match to a single V gene segment. An earlier analysis of roughly 590 of the donors called V segments functional above 56.7% productive rearrangements and segregating when the between-donor standard deviation exceeded 5%. A statistical classification framework was built for diagnosing cytomegalovirus status from the catalog of TCR beta chain sequences. In a later analysis, V and J genes were assigned by comparing TCR nucleotide sequences against IMGT/GENE-DB human TR gene sequences. Using the TCRdist pipeline, a later analysis assigned CDR3 sequences along with most-parsimonious VDJ recombination scenarios. In a later analysis, every TCR beta chain was defined by the combination of its CDR3 amino acid sequence and its V-gene family, and reads without a unique V-gene family were dropped. A later analysis removed 550 to 700 highly shared, low-generation-probability nucleotide sequences to deal with suspected cross-contamination and a sequencing artifact. For each public chain, a later analysis derived a clonal expansion index from normalized ranks of inferred template counts within each repertoire. In a later analysis, generation probabilities were computed with a VDJ recombination model fitted to out-of-frame rearrangements, and the resulting probabilities were checked against IGoR. Hypergeometric tests were used in a later analysis to score TCR-TCR, TCR-HLA and TCR-CMV co-occurrence, with a repertoire-size bias correction applied to the TCR pairs. To estimate false discovery rates, a later analysis permuted the HLA or CMV assignments 20 times. In a later analysis, co-occurring TCRs were grouped using DBSCAN, with TCRdist sequence similarity added in when clustering inside HLA-allele-positive subsets. Repertoires with fewer than 30,000 or more than 120,000 public chains were left out of co-occurrence clustering, as were about five repertoires with anomalous nucleotide sharing. TCRdb limited this immuneACCESS table to in-frame rearrangements with V and J called. A share of clones is missing; checked studies link under half to unresolved V genes, and the rest is unexplained. V and J calls and clone size follow that table, whereas D and trimming were derived from the DNA. The sample table contains about 82,000 clones; only one count was recorded for about 70% of them. Around 6.5% of the sample goes to the ten largest clones.

Broader findings and caveats from the paper: A further reported finding was that TCR beta sequences accurately predicted the HLA-A and HLA-B alleles for most subjects in the first cohort. Assigning TCR associations to individual alleles was difficult when HLA alleles, especially DR and DQ, strongly co-occurred. About 15 rarely observed V segments, including chromosome 9 orphons, were excluded from the earlier analysis of several hundred of the donors because counts were too low. Some IMGT-functional V segments, including TRBV6-2 and TRBV6-3, could not be told apart with the 87-base-pair reads, so those segments were excluded. In a later analysis, most CMV-associated TCR beta chains were found to appear HLA-restricted, with HLA associations seemingly driven largely by CMV exposure. A cluster of highly shared sequence variants was judged likely to be a technical artifact of the sequencing pipeline. A few of the identified cytomegalovirus-associated TCR beta chains were confirmed in vitro to be specific for cytomegalovirus antigens. The cohort was sequenced for TCR beta chains only, and without alpha or paired-chain data the features that could be detected were limited. A later analysis associated 15,000 or so TCR beta sequences with specific HLA alleles at a false discovery rate of 0.05. Most TCR sequences were seen in very few donors, while some public TCRs were found in many individuals. In a later analysis, TCR association rates were found to vary across HLA loci, with the most associated TCRs seen for DRB1 alleles and the fewest for HLA-C alleles. The presence/absence analyses assumed that sequencing depth was roughly uniform across donors, and that assumption may not be true. The authors suggested that the approach could potentially be extended to other disease states and immunological phenotypes. An earlier analysis of roughly 570 of the donors showed that most TCR beta V segments appeared in productive rearrangements either about 87% or about 30% of the time, which broadly matched IMGT annotations. In the study, approximately 160 TCR beta chains were listed as associated with cytomegalovirus. HLA typing was unavailable for some donors at each locus, so association tests used only the typed subset. According to a later analysis, parvovirus B19, influenza, CMV and Epstein-Barr virus appeared linked to several top co-occurrence clusters. The only immune exposure information available for the cohort was CMV serostatus. A later genetic analysis associated a missense DCLRE1C variant with V-gene and J-gene trimming of TCR beta chains, and an independent cohort replicated the association. The classifier was reported to diagnose cytomegalovirus status with high specificity and sensitivity in both the original and validation cohorts. Linkage disequilibrium might explain the correlated functional status among segregating V segments, but an unknown experimental factor could not be ruled out. In a later analysis, HLA-associated TCR beta chains showed more clonal expansion and lower generation probabilities than non-associated chains that were equally common. According to a later genetic analysis, donors in an Asian-associated ancestry cluster had fewer N-insertions in productive TCRs than the roughly 670-donor mean.

The cohort consisted of approximately 690 healthy bone marrow donors. At the time of sampling, every cohort member was nominally healthy, though immune exposures that went unrecorded were likely present. The donor tested CMV seropositive, placing the donor among the 250 to 350 seropositive members of the cohort. A peripheral blood sample was provided by each donor, and peripheral blood mononuclear cells were used for TCR beta sequencing. Genomic DNA extraction from the blood cell samples was performed with the Qiagen DNeasy Blood Extraction Kit. Rearrangement joined TRBV9 to TRBJ2-7; a stretch of 10 junction bases matches TRBD2. This clonotype was sampled from a woman in her fifties or sixties in good health and CMV-seropositive. What was sequenced was PBMCs. The DNA is TGTGCCAGCAGCCATTCACCCGCCGGGACTAGCGAGTACGAGCAGTACTTC. This encodes CASSHSPAGTSEYEQYF.